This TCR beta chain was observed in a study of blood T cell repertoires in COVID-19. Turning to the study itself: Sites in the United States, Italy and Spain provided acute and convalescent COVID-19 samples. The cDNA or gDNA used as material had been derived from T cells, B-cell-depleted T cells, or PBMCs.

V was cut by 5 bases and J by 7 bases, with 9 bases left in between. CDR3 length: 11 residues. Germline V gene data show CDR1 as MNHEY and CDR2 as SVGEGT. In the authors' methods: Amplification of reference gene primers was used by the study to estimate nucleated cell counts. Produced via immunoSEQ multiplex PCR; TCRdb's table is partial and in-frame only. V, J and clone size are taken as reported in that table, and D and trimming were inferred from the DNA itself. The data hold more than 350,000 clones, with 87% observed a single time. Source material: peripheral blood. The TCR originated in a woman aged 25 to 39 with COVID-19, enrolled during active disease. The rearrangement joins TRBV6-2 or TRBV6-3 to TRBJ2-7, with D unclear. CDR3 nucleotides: TGTGCCAGCAGTCTCAATCGGGAGCAGTACTTC. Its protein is CASSLNREQYF.